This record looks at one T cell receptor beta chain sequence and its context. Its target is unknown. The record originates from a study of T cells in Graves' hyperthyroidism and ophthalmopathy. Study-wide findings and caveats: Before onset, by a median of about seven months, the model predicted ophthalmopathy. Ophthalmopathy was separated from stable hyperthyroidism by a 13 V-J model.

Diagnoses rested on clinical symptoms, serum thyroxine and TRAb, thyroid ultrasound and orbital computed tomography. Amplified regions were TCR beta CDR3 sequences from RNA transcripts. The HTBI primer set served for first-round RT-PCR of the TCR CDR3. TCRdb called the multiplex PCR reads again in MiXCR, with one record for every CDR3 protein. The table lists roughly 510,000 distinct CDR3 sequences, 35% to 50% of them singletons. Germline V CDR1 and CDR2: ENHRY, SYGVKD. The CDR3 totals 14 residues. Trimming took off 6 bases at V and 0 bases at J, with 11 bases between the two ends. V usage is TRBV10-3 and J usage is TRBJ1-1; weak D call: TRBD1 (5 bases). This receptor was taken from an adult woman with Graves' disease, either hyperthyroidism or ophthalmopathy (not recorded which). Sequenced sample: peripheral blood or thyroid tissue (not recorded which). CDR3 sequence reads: CAIRGTALNTEAFF. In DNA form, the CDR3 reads TGTGCCATCAGGGGGACGGCCTTGAACACTGAAGCTTTCTTT.